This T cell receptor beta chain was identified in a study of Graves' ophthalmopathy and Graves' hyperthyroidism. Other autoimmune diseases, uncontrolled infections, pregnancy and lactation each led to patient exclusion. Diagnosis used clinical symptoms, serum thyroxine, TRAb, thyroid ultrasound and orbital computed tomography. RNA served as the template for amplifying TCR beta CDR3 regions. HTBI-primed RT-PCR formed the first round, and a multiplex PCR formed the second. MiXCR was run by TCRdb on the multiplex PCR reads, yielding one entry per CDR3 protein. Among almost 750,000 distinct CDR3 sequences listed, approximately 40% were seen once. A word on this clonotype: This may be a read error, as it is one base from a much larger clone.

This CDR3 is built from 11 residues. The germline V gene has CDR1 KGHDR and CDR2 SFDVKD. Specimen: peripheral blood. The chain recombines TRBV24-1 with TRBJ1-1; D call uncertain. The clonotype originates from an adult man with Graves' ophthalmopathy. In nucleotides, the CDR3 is TGTGCCACCAGTGATAAACGGGAAGCTTCCTTT. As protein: CATSDKREASF.